One sample yielded the 26 T cell receptor beta chains listed below, sequenced in a study of shared clonotypes between healthy human individuals. Libraries were prepared by immunoSEQ multiplex PCR; TCRdb keeps only in-frame clonotypes and omits some of them. The table lists some 500,000 clones, 90% to 96% of them singletons. Sequences were obtained from naive CD4+ T cells sorted from blood. Subset described: CD45RA+ positively selected. The source is a woman under 40 in good health.

The V and J genes are TRBV6-1 and TRBJ2-7; possible D gene TRBD1, 5 bases. This CDR3 has 15 residues. Per germline, CDR1 MNHNS and CDR2 SASEGT. V gave up 2 bases and J gave up 6 bases, with 17 bases separating them. The CDR3 is CASSELGIRATEQYF. CDR3 in DNA: TGTGCCAGCAGTGAACTGGGGATCAGGGCAACCGAGCAGTACTTC.

This rearrangement joins TRBV27 to TRBJ2-5, with D tentatively TRBD1 or TRBD2 (5 bases each). The CDR3 length is 15 residues. From germline, CDR1 is MNHEY and CDR2 SMNVEV (reference sequence). Trimming took 3 bases from V and 5 from J, leaving 16 bases between them. The CDR3 nucleotides read TGTGCCAGCAGTTTGGGAGTCAGGGAAAGGGAGACCCAGTACTTC. This codes for CASSLGVRERETQYF.

The chain has TRBV5-1 and TRBJ1-1; D is perhaps TRBD1 (6 bases). Germline CDR1 reads SGHRS; CDR2 reads YFSETQ. The V end was cut by 2 bases, the J end by 1 base, with 12 bases between. This CDR3 spans 15 amino acids. The CDR3 loop reads CASSFGGETNTEAFF. DNA for the CDR3: TGCGCCAGCAGCTTTGGGGGCGAGACGAACACTGAAGCTTTCTTT.

This chain uses TRBV5-1 with TRBJ2-1, with 8 bases matching TRBD1. V lost 6 bases to trimming and J lost 4 bases; unmatched junction nucleotides: 9. CDR1 is SGHRS and CDR2 is YFSETQ in the germline V gene. This CDR3 is built from 15 residues. The CDR3 coding sequence is TGCGCCAGCACCTTAGGAACAGGGGGTTACAATGAGCAGTTCTTC. Protein: CASTLGTGGYNEQFF.

This chain's CDR3 is CASSFRVRPGRALLIEAFF. CDR3 nucleotide sequence: TGTGCCAGCAGCTTTCGGGTCCGGCCGGGCAGGGCTCTATTAATTGAAGCTTTCTTT. The chain recombines TRBV11-2 with TRBJ1-1, with D perhaps TRBD1 (5 bases). Per germline, CDR1 SGHAT and CDR2 FQNNGV. V shed 3 bases and J shed 7 bases, with 30 bases lying between them. CDR3 length: 19 residues.

This chain connects TRBV5-4 to TRBJ2-3, with 13 bases fitting TRBD2. This CDR3 spans 16 amino acids. Looked up from germline, CDR1 is SGHNT and CDR2 is YYREEE (reference sequence). V shed 4 bases and J 5 bases; nucleotides not matched to a gene: 7. For the CDR3, the DNA is TGTGCCAGCAGCCCGCCGGGACTAGCGGGATTAGATACGCAGTATTTT. Translating gives CASSPPGLAGLDTQYF.

V and J are TRBV28 and TRBJ2-3; 12 nucleotides agree with TRBD2. Germline V lookup: CDR1 MDHEN, CDR2 SYDVKM. The CDR3 sequence is 14 residues long. V trimming: 7 bases; J trimming: 3 bases; junction bases outside the gene matches: 2. This CDR3 is CASKLAGGTDTQYF. Here the CDR3 DNA reads TGTGCCAGCAAACTAGCGGGAGGAACAGATACGCAGTATTTT.

This chain links TRBV28 with TRBJ2-4; TRBD2 matches at 7 bases. The V and J ends lost 2 bases and 3 bases, in that order; junction bases with no gene match: 1. The CDR3 consists of 14 residues. CDR1 and CDR2 from the germline V gene are MDHEN and SYDVKM. CDR3 sequence reads: CASSLTSDKNIQYF. The CDR3 region has the DNA TGTGCCAGCAGTTTAACTAGCGACAAAAACATTCAGTACTTC. Variable domain in full (rest from reference TRBV28 and TRBJ2-4): DVKVTQSSRYLVKRTGEKVFLECVQDMDHENMFWYRQDPGLGLRLIYFSYDVKMKEKGDIPEGYSVSREKKERFSLILESASTNQTSMYLCASSLTSDKNIQYFGAGTRLSVL.

This chain uses TRBV4-2 with TRBJ2-3; 14 bases line up with TRBD2. This CDR3 comprises 19 residues. CDR1 is LGHNA and CDR2 is YNFKEQ in the germline V gene. V was pared by 4 bases and J by 1 base, with 10 bases of the junction left unmatched. The CDR3 sequence: CASSRTGLAGEGGTDTQYF. The CDR3 DNA sequence: TGTGCCAGCAGCCGGACGGGACTAGCGGGAGAGGGAGGCACAGATACGCAGTATTTT.

The chain joins TRBV6-6 to TRBJ1-4; TRBD1 might be the D (5 bases). The V gene's germline CDR1 is MNHNY and CDR2 SVGAGI (reference sequence). Trimming stripped 6 bases from V and 0 bases from J, with 14 bases between. This CDR3 is built from 16 residues. CDR3 sequence: CASRAQGTATNEKLFF. The CDR3 region has the DNA TGTGCCAGCAGAGCCCAGGGTACGGCAACTAATGAAAAACTGTTTTTT.

The chain employs TRBV5-4 and TRBJ2-7, with 10 bases identical to TRBD2. The CDR3 runs to 18 residues. CDR1 is SGHNT, CDR2 YYREEE, per germline (reference sequence). Losses at the gene ends were 4 bases for V and 2 bases for J; bases not matched to a gene: 15. The CDR3 protein is CASSPTRTSGGMAYEQYF. The CDR3 DNA is TGTGCCAGCAGCCCGACCCGGACTAGCGGAGGGATGGCCTACGAGCAGTACTTC.

The chain employs TRBV9 and TRBJ2-5, with no clear D. V was pared by 0 bases and J by 5 bases, with 11 bases between. CDR3 length equals 14 residues. The germline V gene encodes CDR1 SGDLS and CDR2 YYNGEE. In DNA, the CDR3 is TGTGCCAGCAGCGTAGCAATAGCAGGCGAGACCCAGTACTTC. Its protein product is CASSVAIAGETQYF.

J is TRBJ2-7 and V is TRBV5-1; no reliable D call. CDR3 length: 13 residues. The ends were cut back, 4 bases at V and 3 bases at J, with 11 bases in the middle. Germline assignment: CDR1 SGHRS and CDR2 YFSETQ. This CDR3 is CASSVGVIYEQYF. The CDR3 bases are TGCGCCAGCAGCGTCGGAGTTATCTACGAGCAGTACTTC.

The chain recombines TRBV6-5 with TRBJ2-5, with D unresolved. Trimming took off 3 bases at V and 4 bases at J, with 9 bases between the two ends. Germline CDR1 is MNHEY and CDR2 is SVGAGI. This CDR3 is built from 13 residues. The CDR3 reads CASSYGPGETQYF. The CDR3 bases are TGTGCCAGCAGTTATGGCCCAGGAGAGACCCAGTACTTC.

The gene calls are TRBV5-1 and TRBJ2-7; D is perhaps TRBD1 (6 bases). The CDR3 is made up of 12 amino acids. Germline lookup yields CDR1 SGHRS and CDR2 YFSETQ. Trimming removed 5 bases from V and 6 bases from J, with 12 bases in between. CDR3 bases: TGCGCCAGCAGGCAGGGGCTGAGCGAGCAGTACTTC. This codes for CASRQGLSEQYF.

V and J are TRBV18 and TRBJ2-7; 10 nucleotides line up with TRBD2. Unmatched junction bases numbered 7, after V lost 2 bases and J lost 3 bases. There are 16 residues in the CDR3. The germline V gene has CDR1 KGHSH and CDR2 LQKENI. The CDR3 reads CASSPNPSGSFYEQYF. CDR3 in DNA: TGTGCCAGCTCACCAAATCCTAGCGGGAGTTTCTACGAGCAGTACTTC.

V and J are TRBV10-3 and TRBJ1-3; possible D gene TRBD1, 5 bases. Trimming left V 6 bases short and J 0 bases short, with 12 bases between. The V gene's germline CDR1 is ENHRY and CDR2 SYGVKD. The CDR3 contains 15 residues. CDR3 loop: CAIRSTGGSGNTIYF. CDR3 DNA: TGTGCCATCAGGTCCACGGGGGGCTCTGGAAACACCATATATTTT.

The rearrangement joins TRBV4-2 to TRBJ1-2; D gene uncertain. The CDR3 runs to 14 residues. V was trimmed by 0 bases and J by 7 bases, leaving 12 bases between them. Germline loops: CDR1 LGHNA, CDR2 YNFKEQ. CDR3 loop: CASSQELGMGGYTF. The CDR3 coding sequence is TGTGCCAGCAGCCAAGAGCTAGGGATGGGTGGCTACACCTTC.

The V gene is TRBV9, the J gene TRBJ1-1; D unclear. V was cut by 0 bases and J by 4 bases, with 22 bases left in between. The germline CDR1 and CDR2 sequences are SGDLS and YYNGEE. The length of the CDR3 is 18 residues. The CDR3 spells CASSVDLPSPAVVTEAFF. CDR3 bases: TGTGCCAGCAGCGTAGACTTGCCCTCCCCAGCGGTCGTCACTGAAGCTTTCTTT.

Only one count was recorded for this clone. V gene TRBV7-9 combines with J gene TRBJ2-1; 7 positions agree with TRBD2. V lost 7 bases and J lost 5; bases outside the gene matches: 11. Germline V lookup: CDR1 SEHNR, CDR2 FQNEAQ (reference sequence). The CDR3 is 15 residues long. In DNA form, the CDR3 reads TGTGCCAGCACTCCACTGATGGGGGGGAACAATGAGCAGTTCTTC. Amino acids: CASTPLMGGNNEQFF.

The rearrangement links TRBV11-1 to TRBJ2-7, with D tentatively TRBD2 (5 bases). The germline CDR1 and CDR2 sequences are SGHAT and FQDESV (reference sequence). The CDR3 length is 14 residues. V lost 2 bases, J lost 5 bases, and 13 bases lay in between. The chain's CDR3 is CASSLTGELDEQYF. The CDR3 coding sequence is TGTGCCAGCAGCTTAACCGGGGAATTGGACGAGCAGTACTTC. Full variable domain (outside the CDR3, taken from reference TRBV11-1 and TRBJ2-7): EAEVAQSPRYKITEKSQAVAFWCDPISGHATLYWYRQILGQGPELLVQFQDESVVDDSQLPKDRFSAERLKGVDSTLKIQPAELGDSAMYLCASSLTGELDEQYFGPGTRLTVT.

The chain recombines TRBV11-3 with TRBJ2-6; TRBD1 matches at 8 bases. The length of the CDR3 is 17 residues. Germline lookup yields CDR1 SGHNT and CDR2 YENEEA. V trimming: 5 bases; J trimming: 0 bases; junction bases outside the gene matches: 6. This CDR3 reads CASSRGQVNSGANVLTF. The CDR3, as DNA: TGTGCCAGCAGCCGGGGACAGGTTAACTCTGGGGCCAACGTCCTGACTTTC.

The V gene is TRBV9, the J gene TRBJ2-7, with D uncertain. With 0 bases removed from V and 2 bases from J, the gap between germline ends came to 9 bases. CDR1 is SGDLS and CDR2 is YYNGEE in the germline V gene. CDR3 length: 14 amino acids. CDR3 bases: TGTGCCAGCAGCGTAGTTGACGACACCTACGAGCAGTACTTC. The encoded protein is CASSVVDDTYEQYF.

DNA of the CDR3: TGTGCCAGCAGCTTAACCCGATACGAGCAGTACTTC. Protein: CASSLTRYEQYF. This chain uses TRBV11-2 with TRBJ2-7; D gene ambiguous. V lost 2 bases and J lost 4, with 6 bases in between. From germline, CDR1 is SGHAT and CDR2 FQNNGV. CDR3 size: 12 residues.

This rearrangement joins TRBV7-3 to TRBJ2-1; D not certain. CDR1 SGHTA and CDR2 FQGTGA come from the germline V gene. CDR3 length: 15 residues. V was pared by 5 bases and J by 3 bases, with 14 bases between. The CDR3 loop is CASSPTPRNYNEQFF. The CDR3 region has the DNA TGTGCCAGCAGCCCGACCCCCAGAAACTACAATGAGCAGTTCTTC.

V and J are TRBV28 and TRBJ1-5; D gene unclear. Germline V gene data show CDR1 as MDHEN and CDR2 as SYDVKM. CDR3 length: 15 amino acids. The ends were cut back, 3 bases at V and 5 bases at J, with 14 bases in the middle. This CDR3 is CASSFITVLYQPQHF. DNA for the CDR3: TGTGCCAGCAGTTTTATCACAGTTCTTTATCAGCCCCAGCATTTT.